This T cell receptor (beta chain) was documented in a study of regulatory T cells in long-lasting Graves disease. Arm-PCR of CDR3 regions with iRepertoire HTBI primers generated TCR beta libraries. From the multiplex PCR reads, TCRdb called clonotypes with MiXCR, one entry per CDR3 protein. This table holds 400,000 to 600,000 distinct CDR3 sequences, approximately 21% found once. V was clipped by 5 bases and J by 3 bases, with 10 bases between them. The germline V gene encodes CDR1 DFQATT and CDR2 SNEGSKA (reference sequence). The CDR3 consists of 13 residues. This clonotype was seen ten or more times. Documented time point: persistent/refractory GD, antithyroid drugs over 5 years with positive TRAb. Extracted PBMC RNA gave rise to the TCR library. From an endocrinology department in Xi'an, China, came the patients.

The rearrangement joins TRBV20-1 to TRBJ2-2; D call uncertain. This TCR derives from a female donor with Graves disease. The sample in question was peripheral blood mononuclear cells (PBMCs), obtained when the disease was refractory, from a patient treated with antithyroid drugs. The CDR3 sequence is CSALPHHTGELFF. The CDR3 DNA is TGCAGTGCTCTCCCCCACCACACCGGGGAGCTGTTTTTT.